This T cell receptor (beta chain) came from a study of blood T cells in healthy people across ages. The authors ran a second PCR of about 6 to 11 cycles using a sample-barcoded 5' primer and a J-beta primer mix. TCRdb fed the 5' RACE reads into MiXCR, producing one record per CDR3 protein. The repertoire holds roughly 680,000 distinct CDR3 sequences, about 21% seen once, with 3.6% in the top ten. Concerning this clonotype itself: Its specificity is not known.

General study findings and limits: Diversity figures based on one million T cells were deemed too low.

What was sequenced was blood. This receptor was identified in a man aged 65 to 79 in good health.

The CDR3, as DNA: TGTGCCAGCAGTGCCTCGGGACAGGGCCCCTACGAGCAGTACTTC. Residues: CASSASGQGPYEQYF. The J gene is TRBJ2-7, the V gene TRBV2; 9 bases agree with TRBD1. Germline CDR1 reads SNHLY; CDR2 reads FYNNEI. J was trimmed by 2 bases and V by 4 bases; bases with no gene match: 6. This CDR3 is built from 15 residues.